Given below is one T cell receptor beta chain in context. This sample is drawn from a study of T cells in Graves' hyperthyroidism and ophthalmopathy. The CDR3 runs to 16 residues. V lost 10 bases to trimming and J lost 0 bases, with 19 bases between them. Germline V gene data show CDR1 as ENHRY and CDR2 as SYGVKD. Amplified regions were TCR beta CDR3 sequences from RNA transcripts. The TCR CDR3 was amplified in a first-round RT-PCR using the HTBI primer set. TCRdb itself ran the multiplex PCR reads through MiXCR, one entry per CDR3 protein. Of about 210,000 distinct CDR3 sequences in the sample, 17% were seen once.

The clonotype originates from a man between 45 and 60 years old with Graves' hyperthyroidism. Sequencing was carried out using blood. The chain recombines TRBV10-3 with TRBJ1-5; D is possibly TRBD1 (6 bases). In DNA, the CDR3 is TGTGCCACGAGGGATGGACAGTCCGATAGCAATCAGCCCCAGCATTTT. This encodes CATRDGQSDSNQPQHF.